This TCR beta chain is drawn from a study of blood T cell repertoires in COVID-19. The CDR3 extends over 14 amino acids. The V and J ends lost 4 bases and 4 bases, in that order; junction bases with no gene match: 2. CDR1 and CDR2 from the germline V gene are MRHNA and SNTAGT. In this sample, this clone turned up many times. The same CDR3 is also encoded by other DNA sequences in this sample. Here immunoSEQ multiplex PCR was the method, and the copy in TCRdb shows in-frame clones only, minus some. The sample carries about 200,000 clones, 65% to 85% recorded once. This sequence originates from a woman aged 45-60 years with acute or convalescent COVID-19. The V and J genes are TRBV6-4 and TRBJ2-1, with 9 nucleotides matching TRBD2. Sequences were obtained from peripheral blood. In nucleotides, the CDR3 is TGTGCCAGCAGTGTGCTAGCGGGATACAATGAGCAGTTCTTC. It specifies CASSVLAGYNEQFF.